These 27 T cell receptor beta chains came from one sample sequenced in a study of shared clonotypes between healthy human individuals (dated by TCRdb to about 2020). Library creation used the immunoSEQ multiplex PCR assay. The source is immuneACCESS, and TCRdb retained only in-frame sequences with V and J called. Part of the clones is not carried over; for the studies checked, unresolved V genes explain less than half of this, and the remainder is unexplained. Recorded for this sample are a few million clones; just over 90% of them occurred a single time. Jointly, the top ten make up 0.35% to 0.5% of the sample. The sample comprised naive CD4+ T cells from PBMCs. The label giving this sample's cell subset or site can be read as: CD45RA+ positively selected. These receptors were obtained from a man younger than 35 in good health. Some clones in this sample may be carry-over from other donors' samples.

The CDR3 nucleotides are TGTGCCAGCTCACCACCCATAGACAGGGGCAATGAGCAGTTCTTC. Residues: CASSPPIDRGNEQFF. V gene TRBV18 combines with J gene TRBJ2-1, with 8 bases lining up with TRBD1. V lost 0 bases and J lost 6; bases outside the gene matches: 4. Germline V gene lookup returns CDR1 KGHSH and CDR2 LQKENI. This CDR3 comprises 15 residues.

This clone was seen just once. V is TRBV28 and J is TRBJ1-3, with unresolved D. V lost 7 bases and J lost 4, with 8 bases in between. The CDR3 has 12 residues. Germline assignment: CDR1 MDHEN and CDR2 SYDVKM. CDR3 residues: CASTLKGNTIYF. In DNA form, the CDR3 reads TGTGCCAGCACCCTTAAAGGAAACACCATATATTTT.

For this clone: The same CDR3 arises from other DNA sequences in this sample as well. The chain combines TRBV5-1 with TRBJ2-1, with 7 bases fitting TRBD2. The trim removed 4 bases at V and 2 bases at J, leaving 6 bases unmatched. The germline V gene has CDR1 SGHRS and CDR2 YFSETQ. This CDR3 spans 15 amino acids. The CDR3 sequence: CASSPGAGTYNEQFF. As DNA, the CDR3 is TGCGCCAGCAGCCCCGGAGCGGGGACCTACAATGAGCAGTTCTTC.

Written as DNA, the CDR3 is TGCGCCAGCAGCCCACAGAAAGCTCCCCAAGAGACCCAGTACTTC. Translated: CASSPQKAPQETQYF. The chain joins TRBV5-1 to TRBJ2-5, with D hard to call. The CDR3 runs to 15 residues. Trimming shortened V by 4 bases and J by 1 base, and 14 bases separated the two germline ends. Germline V gene data show CDR1 as SGHRS and CDR2 as YFSETQ.

The chain joins TRBV5-6 to TRBJ1-1, with unresolved D. The germline gives CDR1 SGHDT, CDR2 YYEEEE. The CDR3 covers 15 residues. V was shortened by 0 bases and J by 3 bases, with 12 bases between the two germline ends. This CDR3 reads CASSLVRVGYTEAFF. The CDR3 DNA is TGTGCCAGCAGCTTGGTTAGGGTCGGGTACACTGAAGCTTTCTTT.

In this sample, this clone turned up once. Other DNA sequences of this sample code for an identical CDR3. The V gene is TRBV2, the J gene TRBJ2-6, with D unresolved. CDR3 length: 12 amino acids. V lost 5 bases and J 2 bases, leaving 1 base between the germline ends. The germline gives CDR1 SNHLY, CDR2 FYNNEI. For the CDR3, the DNA is TGTGCCAGCAGTACTGGGGCCAACGTCCTGACTTTC. It yields the protein CASSTGANVLTF.

This chain connects TRBV21-1 to TRBJ1-2; the table's D call TRBD1 went unverified against the DNA. TRBV21-1 is reported as a pseudogene. This CDR3 has 17 amino acids. CDR3 sequence (DNA): TGTGCCAGCAGCCCTCGGTACCAAACCGGGACAGGGAGGGGCTACACCTTC. Amino acids: CASSPRYQTGTGRGYTF.

The chain carries TRBV28 and TRBJ2-5, with a weak D call TRBD2 (6 bases). Germline values: CDR1 MDHEN, CDR2 SYDVKM. This CDR3 region has 15 residues. V lost 7 bases and J lost 5, with 20 bases in between. CDR3 amino acids: CASITPRGGGETQYF. The CDR3 DNA reads TGTGCCAGCATCACCCCTCGGGGAGGCGGGGAGACCCAGTACTTC.

The chain employs TRBV19 and TRBJ2-4; D is undetermined. CDR3 length: 14 residues. Germline V lookup: CDR1 LNHDA, CDR2 SQIVND (reference sequence). Trimming left V 7 bases short and J 2 bases short, with 12 bases between. This chain's CDR3 is CASMSLLTKNIQYF. The CDR3 DNA follows: TGTGCCAGTATGAGTCTACTAACCAAAAACATTCAGTACTTC.

This sequence joins TRBV5-1 and TRBJ2-3; either TRBD1 or TRBD2 may supply D (5 bases each). The CDR3 has 16 residues. V shed 1 base and J shed 2 bases, with 14 bases lying between them. CDR1 is SGHRS and CDR2 is YFSETQ in the germline V gene. For the CDR3, the DNA is TGCGCCAGCAGCTTGTTGCAGGGACGTTCCACAGATACGCAGTATTTT. This translates into CASSLLQGRSTDTQYF.

The J gene is TRBJ1-4, the V gene TRBV27, with TRBD1 matching over 7 bases. From germline, CDR1 is MNHEY and CDR2 SMNVEV (reference sequence). The CDR3 has 16 amino acids. V trimming: 5 bases; J trimming: 5 bases; junction bases outside the gene matches: 11. The CDR3 loop is CASSPRRGTENEKLFF. Here the CDR3 DNA reads TGTGCCAGCAGTCCGAGGCGAGGGACAGAGAATGAAAAACTGTTTTTT.

In nucleotides, the CDR3 is TGTGCCAGCCGGGATCCCATGGGGGAGCAGTACTTC. It specifies CASRDPMGEQYF. The V gene is TRBV6-6, the J gene TRBJ2-7; weak D call: TRBD2 (5 bases). The length of the CDR3 is 12 residues. Germline V CDR1 and CDR2: MNHNY, SVGAGI (reference sequence). The germline V and J ends were trimmed by 8 bases and 7 bases, with 15 bases remaining between them.

The rearrangement uses TRBV18 and TRBJ1-3, with 7 bases fitting TRBD1. CDR1 and CDR2 (germline): KGHSH, LQKENI. V lost 3 bases to trimming and J lost 0 bases; unmatched junction nucleotides: 8. There are 17 residues in the CDR3. The CDR3 bases are TGTGCCAGCTCACCCACCACCGGGACAGACTCTGGAAACACCATATATTTT. It translates to CASSPTTGTDSGNTIYF.

The genes are TRBV5-1 and TRBJ2-7; 9 bases map to TRBD2. The CDR3 runs 14 residues. CDR1 is SGHRS, CDR2 YFSETQ, per germline. The J segment lost 5 bases and the V segment lost 0 bases, leaving 3 bases of the junction unmatched. The CDR3 nucleotides are TGCGCCAGCAGCTTGGTTGTAGCGGGAGACGAGCAGTACTTC. Its translation: CASSLVVAGDEQYF.

The chain recombines TRBV5-8 with TRBJ1-5; tentatively, D is TRBD1 (6 bases). V was pared by 0 bases and J by 2 bases, with 15 bases between. CDR1 SGHTS and CDR2 YDEGEE come from the germline V gene. CDR3 length: 17 residues. The DNA for the CDR3 is TGTGCCAGCAGCTTGGGCCAGGGGCTGGTTGGCAATCAGCCCCAGCATTTT. This sequence encodes CASSLGQGLVGNQPQHF.

The rearrangement uses TRBV11-2 and TRBJ2-7, with 8 bases identical to TRBD2. Looked up from germline, CDR1 is SGHAT and CDR2 is FQNNGV. The ends lost 1 base at V and 3 bases at J; junction bases unmatched: 2. This CDR3 has 14 residues. CDR3 sequence reads: CASSLVRGGYEQYF. The DNA of the CDR3 is TGTGCCAGCAGCTTAGTCCGGGGGGGCTACGAGCAGTACTTC.

The chain employs TRBV21-1 and TRBJ2-5; TRBD2, the table's D call, lacks a check against the DNA. TRBV21-1 represents a pseudogene. The CDR3 loop spans 15 amino acids. CDR3: CASSKDKRGQETQYF. CDR3 nucleotide sequence: TGTGCCAGCAGCAAAGATAAGCGGGGGCAAGAGACCCAGTACTTC.

This rearrangement joins TRBV5-1 to TRBJ1-1; D perhaps matches TRBD1 (5 bases). CDR3 size: 14 residues. V lost 0 bases and J 6 bases, leaving 12 bases between the germline ends. Germline V CDR1 and CDR2: SGHRS, YFSETQ. CDR3 in amino acids: CASSLEQGGSEAFF. The CDR3 bases are TGCGCCAGCAGCTTGGAGCAGGGAGGCTCTGAAGCTTTCTTT. The variable domain in full, completed from reference TRBV5-1 and TRBJ1-1, reads KAGVTQTPRYLIKTRGQQVTLSCSPISGHRSVSWYQQTPGQGLQFLFEYFSETQRNKGNFPGRFSGRQFSNSRSEMNVSTLELGDSALYLCASSLEQGGSEAFFGQGTRLTVV.

The gene calls are TRBV11-2 and TRBJ1-3, with D perhaps TRBD1 (5 bases). CDR3 length: 17 residues. The V and J ends lost 3 bases and 2 bases respectively, with 17 bases between them. Per the germline V gene, CDR1 is SGHAT and CDR2 is FQNNGV. CDR3 DNA: TGTGCCAGCAGCTTGGTCCCAGGGCCCGGGCCTGGAAACACCATATATTTT. Amino acids: CASSLVPGPGPGNTIYF.

The chain recombines TRBV18 with TRBJ2-2; D ambiguous. The CDR3 is 12 residues long. Trimming removed 4 bases at V and 7 bases at J, with 7 bases between. Germline CDR1 is KGHSH and CDR2 is LQKENI. The CDR3 spells CASSLRVGELFF. CDR3 in DNA: TGTGCCAGCTCACTTCGCGTCGGGGAGCTGTTTTTT.

The chain combines TRBV5-1 with TRBJ2-7; TRBD1 matches at 7 bases. In germline, CDR1 is SGHRS, CDR2 YFSETQ. V was pared by 2 bases and J by 2 bases, with 4 bases of the junction left unmatched. The CDR3 sequence is 14 residues long. CDR3 bases: TGCGCCAGCAGCTTACAAACAGGGGCCTACGAGCAGTACTTC. It specifies CASSLQTGAYEQYF.

The chain carries TRBV9 and TRBJ1-1, with D unresolved. Germline V gene lookup returns CDR1 SGDLS and CDR2 YYNGEE. The CDR3 runs 17 residues. Trimming removed 4 bases from V and 2 bases from J, with 21 bases in between. In DNA form, the CDR3 reads TGTGCCAGCAGCCCCCCCGGCATTTCAACACTAAACACTGAAGCTTTCTTT. It translates to CASSPPGISTLNTEAFF.

The chain combines TRBV6-5 with TRBJ2-7; 8 bases map to TRBD1. This CDR3 spans 15 amino acids. CDR1 and CDR2 (germline): MNHEY, SVGAGI. The V and J ends lost 5 bases and 2 bases, in that order; junction bases with no gene match: 8. The CDR3 DNA is TGTGCCAGCAGTCCCTGGACAGGGAGACCCTACGAGCAGTACTTC. Residues: CASSPWTGRPYEQYF.

This chain connects TRBV11-2 to TRBJ2-7; 8 positions agree with TRBD2. CDR3 length: 15 residues. Germline CDR1 is SGHAT and CDR2 is FQNNGV. The J segment lost 5 bases and the V segment lost 4 bases, leaving 10 bases of the junction unmatched. The DNA of the CDR3 is TGTGCCAGCAGCTCTTCCGTTGGACTAGCCCACGAGCAGTACTTC. Encoded protein: CASSSSVGLAHEQYF.

This chain joins TRBV19 and TRBJ2-1, with 9 bases lining up with TRBD2. The CDR3 sequence is 14 residues long. V gave up 10 bases and J gave up 9 bases; unmatched junction bases: 13. Germline values: CDR1 LNHDA, CDR2 SQIVND (reference sequence). This CDR3 reads CATSAGLAGGEQFF. CDR3 coding DNA: TGTGCCACTTCCGCGGGACTAGCTGGTGGTGAGCAGTTCTTC.

This rearrangement joins TRBV9 to TRBJ1-4; D is unresolved. The CDR3 sequence is 16 residues long. Germline values: CDR1 SGDLS, CDR2 YYNGEE. The germline V and J ends were trimmed by 0 bases and 7 bases, with 16 bases remaining between them. The CDR3 coding sequence is TGTGCCAGCAGCGTAGAATGGAGGACGAGCGGTGAAAAACTGTTTTTT. Amino acids: CASSVEWRTSGEKLFF.

The chain links TRBV5-1 to TRBJ1-1; D gene unclear. Trimming removed 3 bases at V and 4 bases at J, with 10 bases between. This CDR3 is 13 amino acids long. The V gene's germline CDR1 is SGHRS and CDR2 YFSETQ. Here the CDR3 reads CASSSVFSTEAFF. The CDR3 coding sequence is TGCGCCAGCAGCTCTGTCTTTAGCACTGAAGCTTTCTTT.